This T cell receptor (beta chain) was observed in a study of shared clonotypes between healthy human individuals. The study, taken as a whole, reports: Memory subsets generally showed smaller estimated richness than naive subsets did. The sharing of roughly 5% of naive CD4 clonotypes was seen across a handful of donors. Researchers sampled blood only, noting tissue repertoires likely differ.

Remarks on this clone: The antigen is unknown.

In the sorted-subset replicate PCRs, around 220 ng DNA, some 30,000 T cell genomes, was used. Generated by immunoSEQ multiplex PCR, the TCRdb table keeps only in-frame clones and is missing some. The top ten clones hold 1.8% of a sample with 730,000 or so clones, approximately 75% of them seen once. Sequencing was carried out using memory CD4+ T cells sorted from blood. This sample's subset: CD45RA-negative fraction. The clonotype was recovered from a woman between 25 and 40 years old in good health.

As DNA, the CDR3 is TGTGCCAGCAGCTTAGGACCCGATTCGCCCCAGCATTTT. This codes for CASSLGPDSPQHF. The chain has TRBV7-2 and TRBJ1-5; the D is unclear. This CDR3 region has 13 residues. Germline values: CDR1 SGHTA, CDR2 FQGNSA. The germline V and J ends were trimmed by 1 base and 9 bases, with 10 bases remaining between them.